This T cell receptor beta chain was recovered during a study of Graves' ophthalmopathy and Graves' hyperthyroidism. Scientists amplified the TCR beta CDR3 regions from RNA transcripts. Second-round multiplex PCR followed a first-round RT-PCR using HTBI primers. TCRdb itself ran the multiplex PCR reads through MiXCR, one entry per CDR3 protein. The sample holds about 700,000 distinct CDR3 sequences; roughly two fifths are singletons and the top ten take about 40%. Broader study findings: Blood contained most expanded thyroid clonotypes exceeding 0.001 frequency.

Germline CDR1 and CDR2: ENHRY and SYGVKD. This CDR3 is built from 14 residues. About this clonotype: The antigen is unknown. The junction shows a germline mismatch at one end, possibly a read error.

This clonotype was sampled from an adult man with Graves' ophthalmopathy. The J gene is TRBJ2-5, the V gene TRBV10-3; possible D gene TRBD1, 6 bases. Sample: peripheral blood. CDR3 coding DNA: TGTGCCAGCAGTAAGGGACACCGCCAAGAGACCCAGTACTTC. Amino acids: CASSKGHRQETQYF.